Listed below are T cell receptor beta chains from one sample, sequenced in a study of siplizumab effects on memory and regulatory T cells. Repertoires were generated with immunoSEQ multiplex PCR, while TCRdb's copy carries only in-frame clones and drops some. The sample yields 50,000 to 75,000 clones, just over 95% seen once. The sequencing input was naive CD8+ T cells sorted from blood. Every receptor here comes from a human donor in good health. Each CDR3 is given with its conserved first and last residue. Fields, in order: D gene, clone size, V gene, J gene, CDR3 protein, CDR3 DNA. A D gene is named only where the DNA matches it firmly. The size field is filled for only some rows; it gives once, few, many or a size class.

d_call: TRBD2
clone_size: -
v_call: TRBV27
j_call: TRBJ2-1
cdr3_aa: CASSEGTSLHNEQFF
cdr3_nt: TGTGCCAGCAGTGAAGGGACTAGTCTCCACAATGAGCAGTTCTTC

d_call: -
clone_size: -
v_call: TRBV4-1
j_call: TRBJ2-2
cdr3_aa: CASSQNWDATGELFF
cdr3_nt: TGCGCCAGCAGCCAAAATTGGGACGCGACCGGGGAGCTGTTTTTT

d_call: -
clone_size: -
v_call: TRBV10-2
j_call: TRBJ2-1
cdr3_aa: CASRDGAGNYNEQFF
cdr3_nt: TGCGCCAGCCGAGACGGTGCGGGGAACTACAATGAGCAGTTCTTC

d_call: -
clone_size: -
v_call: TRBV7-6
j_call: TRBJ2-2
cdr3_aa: CASSLGPSTGELFF
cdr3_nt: TGTGCCAGCAGCCTCGGACCGTCCACCGGGGAGCTGTTTTTT

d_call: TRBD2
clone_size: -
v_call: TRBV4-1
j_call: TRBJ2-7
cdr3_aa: CASSQGAGTYEQYF
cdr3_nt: TGCGCCAGCAGCCAAGGAGCGGGAACCTACGAGCAGTACTTC

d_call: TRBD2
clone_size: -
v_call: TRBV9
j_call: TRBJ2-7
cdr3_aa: CASSDGLAGREQYF
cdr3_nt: TGTGCCAGCAGCGACGGACTAGCGGGGAGGGAGCAGTACTTC

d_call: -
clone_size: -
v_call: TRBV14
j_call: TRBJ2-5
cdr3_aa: CASSALAREQYF
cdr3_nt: TGTGCCAGCAGCGCCCTCGCCAGAGAGCAGTACTTC

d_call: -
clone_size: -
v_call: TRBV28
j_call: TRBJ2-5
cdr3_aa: CASSTFIFGEETQYF
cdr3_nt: TGTGCCAGCAGTACGTTTATTTTTGGGGAAGAGACCCAGTACTTC

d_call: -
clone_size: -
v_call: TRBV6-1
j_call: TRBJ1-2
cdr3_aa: CASSEEVRSYGYTF
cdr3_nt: TGTGCCAGCAGTGAAGAGGTGAGGAGCTATGGCTACACCTTC

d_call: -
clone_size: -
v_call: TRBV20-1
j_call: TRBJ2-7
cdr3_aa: CSARFGYEQYF
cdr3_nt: TGCAGTGCTAGGTTTGGATACGAGCAGTACTTC

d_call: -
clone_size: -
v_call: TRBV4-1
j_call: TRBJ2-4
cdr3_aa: CASSQGQGLNIQYF
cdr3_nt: TGCGCCAGCAGCCAAGGACAGGGACTAAACATTCAGTACTTC

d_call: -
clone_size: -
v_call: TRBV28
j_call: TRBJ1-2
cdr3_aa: CASSNREFDYGYTF
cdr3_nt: TGTGCCAGCAGCAACAGGGAATTCGATTATGGCTACACCTTC

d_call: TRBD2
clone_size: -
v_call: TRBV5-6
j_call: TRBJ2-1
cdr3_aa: CASSPGLAGSNEQFF
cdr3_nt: TGTGCCAGCAGCCCGGGACTAGCGGGGAGCAATGAGCAGTTCTTC

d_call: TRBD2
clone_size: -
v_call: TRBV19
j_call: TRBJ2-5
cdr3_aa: CASSGTSGGLVGETQYF
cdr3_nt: TGTGCCAGTTCCGGGACTAGCGGGGGTCTTGTGGGAGAGACCCAGTACTTC

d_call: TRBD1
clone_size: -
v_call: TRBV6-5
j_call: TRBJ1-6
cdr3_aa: CASSYGAGGNSPLHF
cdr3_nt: TGTGCCAGCAGTTACGGGGCAGGGGGGAATTCACCCCTCCACTTT

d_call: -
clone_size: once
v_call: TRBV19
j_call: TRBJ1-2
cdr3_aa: CASRQPNYGYTF
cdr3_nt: TGTGCCAGTCGACAGCCTAACTATGGCTACACCTTC

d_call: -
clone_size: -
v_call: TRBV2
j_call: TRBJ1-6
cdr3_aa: CASRTRSSYNSPLHF
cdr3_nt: TGTGCCAGTAGGACGAGGAGCTCCTATAATTCACCCCTCCACTTT

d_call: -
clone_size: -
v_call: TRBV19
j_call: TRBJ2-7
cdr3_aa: CASSMFGSYEQYF
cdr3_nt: TGTGCCAGTAGTATGTTTGGTTCCTACGAGCAGTACTTC

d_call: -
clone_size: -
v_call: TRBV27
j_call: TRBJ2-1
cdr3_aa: CASSLFGGPAYNEQFF
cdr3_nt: TGTGCCAGCAGTTTATTCGGGGGGCCGGCCTACAATGAGCAGTTCTTC

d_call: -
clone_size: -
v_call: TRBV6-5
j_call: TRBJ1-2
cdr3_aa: CASRTDNSEGYTF
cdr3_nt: TGTGCCAGCAGGACGGACAATTCTGAGGGCTACACCTTC

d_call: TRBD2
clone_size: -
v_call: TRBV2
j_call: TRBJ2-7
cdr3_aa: CASTGLGNYEQYF
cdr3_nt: TGTGCCAGCACGGGACTAGGGAACTACGAGCAGTACTTC

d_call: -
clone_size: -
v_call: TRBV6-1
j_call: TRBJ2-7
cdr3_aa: CASSEPQGPPYEQYF
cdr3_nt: TGTGCCAGCAGTGAACCCCAGGGGCCCCCCTACGAGCAGTACTTC

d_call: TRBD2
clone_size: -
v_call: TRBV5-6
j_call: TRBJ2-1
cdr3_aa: CASSLTSVVNEQFF
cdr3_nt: TGTGCCAGCAGCTTGACTAGCGTGGTGAATGAGCAGTTCTTC

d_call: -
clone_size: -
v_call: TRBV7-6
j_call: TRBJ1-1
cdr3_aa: CASSSLGGLNTEAFF
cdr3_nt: TGTGCCAGCAGCTCACTCGGGGGTCTGAACACTGAAGCTTTCTTT

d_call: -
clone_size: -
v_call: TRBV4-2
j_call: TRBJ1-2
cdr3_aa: CASSQVGQGDYGYTF
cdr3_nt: TGTGCCAGCAGCCAAGTGGGCCAGGGCGACTATGGCTACACCTTC

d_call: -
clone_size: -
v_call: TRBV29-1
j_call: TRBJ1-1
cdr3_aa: CSVETGTEAFF
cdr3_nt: TGCAGCGTCGAGACCGGCACTGAAGCTTTCTTT

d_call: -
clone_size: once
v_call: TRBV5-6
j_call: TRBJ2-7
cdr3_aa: CASSLWGSGEEQYF
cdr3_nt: TGTGCCAGCAGCTTGTGGGGTAGCGGTGAAGAGCAGTACTTC

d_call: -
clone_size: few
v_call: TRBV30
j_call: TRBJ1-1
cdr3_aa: CAWSGTEAFF
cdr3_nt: TGTGCCTGGAGTGGGACTGAAGCTTTCTTT

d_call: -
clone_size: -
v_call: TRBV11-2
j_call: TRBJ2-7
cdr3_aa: CASSYSFWEQYF
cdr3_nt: TGTGCCAGCAGCTACTCTTTTTGGGAGCAGTACTTC

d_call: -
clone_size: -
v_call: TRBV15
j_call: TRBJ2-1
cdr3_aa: CATSRDRVNEQFF
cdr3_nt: TGTGCCACCAGCAGAGACAGGGTCAATGAGCAGTTCTTC

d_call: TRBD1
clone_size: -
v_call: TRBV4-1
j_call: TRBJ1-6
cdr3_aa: CASSYGGQGATSSPLHF
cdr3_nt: TGCGCCAGCAGCTACGGGGGACAGGGAGCAACTAGTTCACCCCTCCACTTT

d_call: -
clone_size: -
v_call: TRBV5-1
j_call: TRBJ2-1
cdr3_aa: CASSYQENEQFF
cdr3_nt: TGCGCCAGCAGCTATCAGGAAAATGAGCAGTTCTTC

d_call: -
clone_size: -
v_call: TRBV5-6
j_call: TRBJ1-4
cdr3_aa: CASSLGQARGKLFF
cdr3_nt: TGTGCCAGCAGCTTGGGACAGGCTAGGGGAAAACTGTTTTTT

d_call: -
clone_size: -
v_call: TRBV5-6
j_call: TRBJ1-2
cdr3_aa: CASSLAAGDYGYTF
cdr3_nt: TGTGCCAGCAGCTTGGCGGCAGGGGACTATGGCTACACCTTC

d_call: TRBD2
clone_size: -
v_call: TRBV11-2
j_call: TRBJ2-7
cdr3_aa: CASSPGGAYEQYF
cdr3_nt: TGTGCCAGCAGCCCGGGGGGGGCCTACGAGCAGTACTTC

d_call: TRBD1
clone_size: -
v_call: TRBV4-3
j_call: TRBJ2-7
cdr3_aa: CASSPGTGGFEQYF
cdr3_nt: TGCGCCAGCAGCCCCGGGACAGGGGGCTTCGAGCAGTACTTC

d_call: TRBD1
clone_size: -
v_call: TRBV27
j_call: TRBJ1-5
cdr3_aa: CASSFGTGGDQPQHF
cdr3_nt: TGTGCCAGCAGTTTCGGGACAGGGGGCGATCAGCCCCAGCATTTT

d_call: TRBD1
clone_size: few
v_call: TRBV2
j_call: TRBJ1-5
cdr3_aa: CASSPDRSDDQPQHF
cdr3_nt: TGTGCCAGCAGTCCGGACAGGTCGGACGATCAGCCCCAGCATTTT

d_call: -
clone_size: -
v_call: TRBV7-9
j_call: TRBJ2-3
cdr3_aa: CASSEVGLSTDTQYF
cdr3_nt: TGTGCCAGCAGCGAGGTGGGACTCAGCACAGATACGCAGTATTTT

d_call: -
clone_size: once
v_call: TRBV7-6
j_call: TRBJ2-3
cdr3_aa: CASSLVGGAVDTQYF
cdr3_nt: TGTGCCAGCAGCTTAGTTGGGGGGGCCGTGGATACGCAGTATTTT